This T cell receptor beta chain stems from a study of CD8 T cells in ankylosing spondylitis. Study results and caveats: Reports of some motif variants in reactive arthritis synovial fluid and blood predate this one. Disease-associated clonotypes exhibited CD8+ identity and were relatively infrequent in peripheral blood. Characteristic, it appeared, of ankylosing spondylitis blood was a TCR beta motif of several highly homologous variants.

The CDR3 consists of 14 residues. Construction of TCR beta libraries was performed using quantitative 5'-RACE with molecular barcodes. TCRdb reprocessed the 5' RACE reads with MiXCR, giving one entry per CDR3 protein. The sample holds some 800,000 distinct CDR3 sequences, roughly 10% seen once. A note on this clonotype: Its antigen is still unknown.

The source material was blood, either unsorted or a sorted T cell fraction (not recorded which). The clonotype comes from a male donor with ankylosing spondylitis. The chain has TRBV21-1 and TRBJ2-1; the table's D call TRBD2 went unverified against the DNA. TRBV21-1 is designated a pseudogene. CDR3 protein: CASPLAGTYNEQFF. In nucleotides, the CDR3 is TGTGCCAGCCCACTAGCGGGGACCTACAATGAGCAGTTCTTC.